This record concerns one T cell receptor (beta chain) sequence. Its antigen is still unknown. This sample also contains other DNA sequences that code for the same CDR3. Method: immunoSEQ multiplex PCR; TCRdb's copy keeps in-frame clones and lacks some. The sample records around 180,000 clones, about 94% being singletons. This record comes from a study of T cell responses to AZD1222 COVID-19 vaccine. The overall study: Analysis merged second doses at about 4 or about 12 weeks.

Study-wide results and caveats: Two AZD1222 doses significantly raised spike-specific TCR breadth and depth over controls. Researchers report vaccine-associated CD4 TCRs spanning spike, with dominance at 160-218 and 743-854.

The source was peripheral blood, collected on day 0 of AZD1222 vaccination. The clonotype originates from an adult in good health.

The CDR3 DNA is TGTGCCAGCAGCTTAGGAGGGGGCTATGGCTACACCTTC. This gives the protein CASSLGGGYGYTF. V is TRBV11-2 and J is TRBJ1-2; weak D call: TRBD1 (6 bases). Germline CDR1 and CDR2: SGHAT and FQNNGV. Trimming removed 1 base from V and 4 bases from J, with 7 bases in between. This CDR3 contains 13 residues.